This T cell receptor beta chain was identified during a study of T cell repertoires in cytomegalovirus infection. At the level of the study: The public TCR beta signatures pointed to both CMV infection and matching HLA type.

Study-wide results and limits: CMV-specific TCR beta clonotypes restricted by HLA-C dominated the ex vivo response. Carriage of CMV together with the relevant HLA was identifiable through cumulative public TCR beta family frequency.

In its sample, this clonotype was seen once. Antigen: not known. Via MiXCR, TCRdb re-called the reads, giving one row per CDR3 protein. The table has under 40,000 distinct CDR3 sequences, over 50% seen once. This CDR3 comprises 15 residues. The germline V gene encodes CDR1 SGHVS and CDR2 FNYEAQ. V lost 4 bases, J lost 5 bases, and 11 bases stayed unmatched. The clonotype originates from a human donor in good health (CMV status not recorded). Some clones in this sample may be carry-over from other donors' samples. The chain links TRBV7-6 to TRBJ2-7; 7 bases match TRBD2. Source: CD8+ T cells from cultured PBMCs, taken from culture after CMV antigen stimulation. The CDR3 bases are TGTGCCAGCAGCTCCCCCGGGAGGCAACCCCACGAGCAGTACTTC. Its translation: CASSSPGRQPHEQYF.